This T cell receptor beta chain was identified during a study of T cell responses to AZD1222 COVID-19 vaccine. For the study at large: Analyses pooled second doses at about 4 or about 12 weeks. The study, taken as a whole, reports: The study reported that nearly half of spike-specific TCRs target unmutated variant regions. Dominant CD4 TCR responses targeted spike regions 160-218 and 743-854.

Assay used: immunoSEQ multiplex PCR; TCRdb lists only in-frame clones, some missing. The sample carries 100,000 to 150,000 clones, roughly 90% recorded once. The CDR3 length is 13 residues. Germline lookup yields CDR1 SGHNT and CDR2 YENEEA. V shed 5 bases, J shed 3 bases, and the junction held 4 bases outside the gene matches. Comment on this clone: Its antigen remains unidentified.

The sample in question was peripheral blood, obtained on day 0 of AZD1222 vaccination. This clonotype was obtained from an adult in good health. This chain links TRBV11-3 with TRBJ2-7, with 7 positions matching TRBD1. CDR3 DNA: TGTGCCAGCAGCGGGGGACAGCGCTACGAGCAGTACTTC. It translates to CASSGGQRYEQYF.